The rows below give T cell receptor beta chains drawn from one sample of a study of regulatory T cells in long-lasting Graves disease. One entry per CDR3 protein results from TCRdb running MiXCR on the multiplex PCR reads. The table lists some 370,000 distinct CDR3 sequences, approximately 12% of them singletons. This same sample was also taken into another study, of T cells in Graves' hyperthyroidism and ophthalmopathy.

Sequencing used peripheral blood mononuclear cells (PBMCs), obtained at new diagnosis, from a patient treated with antithyroid drugs. The receptors shown here come from a woman under 30 with Graves disease. CDR3s include the opening cysteine and the closing phenylalanine or tryptophan. The D gene is left open where the match is weak. Clone size is given for some rows only: seen once, a few or many times, or a class if the clone is expanded.

size	J	D	V	CDR3	DNA
many	TRBJ1-6	TRBD1	TRBV20-1	CSARDVSRQGWISPLHF	TGCAGTGCTAGAGATGTTAGCCGACAGGGTTGGATTTCACCCCTCCACTTT
many	TRBJ1-1	TRBD1	TRBV2	CASTTTGATEAFF	TGTGCCAGCACTACGACAGGGGCCACTGAAGCTTTCTTT
many	TRBJ2-1	NA	TRBV11-2	CASSLDRINEQFF	TGTGCCAGCAGCTTAGATCGGATTAATGAGCAGTTCTTC
few	TRBJ1-6	NA	TRBV9	CASSVAGTPGSPLHF	TGTGCCAGCAGCGTAGCCGGGACACCAGGTTCACCCCTCCACTTT
few	TRBJ2-7	TRBD2	TRBV19	CASIGTTQDSYEQYF	TGTGCCAGTATTGGGACTACCCAGGATTCCTACGAGCAGTACTTC
many	TRBJ2-1	TRBD2	TRBV12-5	CASGLPLAGASNEQFF	TGTGCTAGTGGTCTCCCATTAGCGGGAGCCTCGAATGAGCAGTTCTTC
many	TRBJ1-4	TRBD1	TRBV7-9	CASSLVQGDHEKLFF	TGTGCCAGCAGCTTAGTCCAGGGGGACCATGAAAAACTGTTTTTT
many	TRBJ2-1	TRBD2	TRBV6-1	CASRPTGTSGYYNEQFF	TGTGCCAGCAGACCTACCGGGACTAGCGGGTACTACAATGAGCAGTTCTTC
many	TRBJ2-1	NA	TRBV12-5	CASGLDLMGGRRRNEQFF	TGTGCTAGTGGTTTGGATCTGATGGGGGGGCGAAGGCGGAATGAGCAGTTCTTC
many	TRBJ2-5	NA	TRBV13	CASSHTGHRPGETQYF	TGTGCCAGCAGCCATACAGGGCACCGACCGGGAGAGACCCAGTACTTC
NA	TRBJ1-1	TRBD1	TRBV4-2	CASSQEGRGRSEAFF	TGTGCCAGCAGCCAAGAGGGCAGGGGGCGAAGTGAAGCTTTCTTT
few	TRBJ2-5	TRBD2	TRBV29-1	CSAGGAETQYF	TGCAGCGCGGGGGGGGCGGAGACCCAGTACTTC
NA	TRBJ1-1	NA	TRBV3-1	CASSQFERGNTGAFF	TGTGCCAGCAGCCAATTTGAACGAGGGAACACTGGAGCTTTCTTT
many	TRBJ2-7	NA	TRBV18	CASSPPEPPYEQYF	TGTGCCAGCTCACCACCCGAGCCACCCTACGAGCAGTACTTC
NA	TRBJ2-3	TRBD2	TRBV20-1	CSAKRGGTDTQYF	TGCAGTGCCAAGCGGGGGGGCACAGATACGCAGTATTTT
few	TRBJ2-1	TRBD1	TRBV7-3	CASSPTRDSRGGEQFF	TGTGCCAGCAGCCCTACCCGGGACAGCCGAGGGGGTGAGCAGTTCTTC
many	TRBJ2-3	TRBD1	TRBV5-5	CASSRRQGRFADTQYF	TGTGCCAGCAGCCGACGACAGGGGAGGTTTGCAGATACGCAGTATTTT
NA	TRBJ1-4	NA	TRBV20-1	CSGTGLFNEKLFF	TGCAGTGGTACCGGACTGTTTAATGAAAAACTGTTTTTT
many	TRBJ2-1	NA	TRBV12-3/TRBV12-4	CASRAVGSSSYNEQFF	TGTGCCAGCAGAGCTGTTGGCAGTTCCTCCTACAATGAGCAGTTCTTC
few	TRBJ1-1	NA	TRBV7-6	CASKTRGWNTEAFF	TGTGCCAGCAAGACTAGGGGTTGGAACACTGAAGCTTTCTTT
many	TRBJ1-2	TRBD1	TRBV11-2	CASSPVNRGRGYTF	TGTGCCAGCAGCCCAGTAAACAGGGGTCGGGGCTACACCTTC
many	TRBJ2-1	NA	TRBV3-1	CASSQDWGEQFF	TGTGCCAGCAGCCAAGATTGGGGTGAGCAGTTCTTC
NA	TRBJ2-1	TRBD1	TRBV9	CASSVTGGAIHEQFF	TGTGCCAGCAGCGTAACAGGGGGCGCGATCCATGAGCAGTTCTTC
many	TRBJ1-5	NA	TRBV2	CATAGGPKGDQPQHF	TGTGCCACTGCCGGAGGCCCAAAGGGGGATCAGCCCCAGCATTTT
NA	TRBJ2-5	NA	TRBV30	CAWRGDVETQYF	TGTGCCTGGAGGGGGGACGTCGAGACCCAGTACTTC
NA	TRBJ2-2	TRBD2	TRBV24-1	CASSQTPIHSRGDTGELFF	TGTGCCAGCAGTCAAACCCCGATCCACAGTCGGGGGGACACCGGGGAGCTGTTTTTT
NA	TRBJ2-3	NA	TRBV10-3	CAISESKFTGITDTQYF	TGTGCCATCAGTGAGTCAAAATTCACAGGGATCACAGATACGCAGTATTTT
many	TRBJ1-5	NA	TRBV28	CASNYQGHPAQVQHF	TGTGCCAGCAATTACCAGGGACATCCGGCCCAGGTCCAGCATTTT
many	TRBJ1-1	NA	TRBV20-1	CSASRTTGHQNTEAFF	TGCAGTGCTAGCCGGACGACAGGCCACCAGAACACTGAAGCTTTCTTT
many	TRBJ2-1	NA	TRBV20-1	CSARGNTREQFF	TGCAGTGCTAGAGGGAATACACGTGAGCAGTTCTTC
NA	TRBJ2-7	NA	TRBV5-1	CASSLAVGGRGEQYF	TGCGCCAGCAGCTTGGCCGTCGGGGGCCGGGGCGAGCAGTACTTC
many	TRBJ2-5	TRBD2	TRBV5-6	CASSFFDLAEETQYF	TGTGCCAGCAGCTTCTTTGACCTAGCGGAAGAGACCCAGTACTTC
few	TRBJ2-3	NA	TRBV24-1	CATGEEDTQYF	TGTGCCACCGGGGAGGAGGATACGCAGTATTTT
many	TRBJ2-1	TRBD2	TRBV5-1	CASSLSGTSGNNEQFF	TGCGCCAGCAGCTTGTCCGGGACTAGCGGAAACAATGAGCAGTTCTTC
many	TRBJ1-3	NA	TRBV4-3	CASSQDSGNTIYF	TGCGCCAGCAGCCAGGACTCTGGAAACACCATATATTTT
NA	TRBJ2-1	NA	TRBV20-1	CSARDSQIMFEQFF	TGCAGTGCTAGAGATTCACAGATAATGTTTGAGCAGTTCTTC
many	TRBJ2-2	NA	TRBV7-2	CASNQGGDIGELFF	TGTGCCAGCAACCAGGGGGGCGATATAGGGGAGCTGTTTTTT
many	TRBJ2-7	NA	TRBV27	CASSLQETSYEQYF	TGTGCCAGCAGTCTACAGGAGACCTCCTACGAGCAGTACTTC
many	TRBJ1-1	NA	TRBV7-2	CASSFDRFVFEGNTEAFF	TGTGCCAGCAGCTTTGATCGCTTCGTGTTCGAGGGAAACACTGAAGCTTTCTTT
many	TRBJ1-5	NA	TRBV27	CASSPRTGNQPQHF	TGTGCCAGCAGCCCTCGTACGGGCAATCAGCCCCAGCATTTT
many	TRBJ2-7	NA	TRBV6-5	CASSSLNLGRSYEQYF	TGTGCCAGCAGTTCCCTTAACCTAGGACGGAGCTACGAGCAGTACTTC
many	TRBJ2-1	NA	TRBV7-3	CASSPGPGVYNEQFF	TGTGCCAGCAGCCCCGGGCCTGGGGTCTACAATGAGCAGTTCTTC
few	TRBJ1-2	TRBD1	TRBV7-2	CASSLHRDRTANYGYTF	TGTGCCAGCAGCTTACACCGGGACAGGACCGCTAACTATGGCTACACCTTC
NA	TRBJ2-1	NA	TRBV15	CATSRDERNSYNEQFF	TGTGCCACCAGCAGAGACGAGCGAAACTCCTACAATGAGCAGTTCTTC
NA	TRBJ2-1	TRBD2	TRBV6-1	CASSPRYSGRFINEQFF	TGTGCCAGCAGCCCCCGATATAGCGGGAGGTTTATCAATGAGCAGTTCTTC